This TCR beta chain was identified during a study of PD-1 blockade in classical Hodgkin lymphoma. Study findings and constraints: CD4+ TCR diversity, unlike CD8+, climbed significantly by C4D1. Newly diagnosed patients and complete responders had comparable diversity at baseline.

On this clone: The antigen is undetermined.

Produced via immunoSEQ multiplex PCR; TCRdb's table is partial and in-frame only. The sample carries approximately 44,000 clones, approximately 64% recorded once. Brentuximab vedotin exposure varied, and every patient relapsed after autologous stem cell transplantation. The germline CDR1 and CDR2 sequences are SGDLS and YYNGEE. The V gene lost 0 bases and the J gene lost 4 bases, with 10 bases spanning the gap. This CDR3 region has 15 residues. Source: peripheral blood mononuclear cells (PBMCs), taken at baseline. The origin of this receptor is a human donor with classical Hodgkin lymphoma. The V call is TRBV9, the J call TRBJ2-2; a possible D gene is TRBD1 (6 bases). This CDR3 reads CASSVGQVRTGELFF. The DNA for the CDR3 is TGTGCCAGCAGCGTAGGACAGGTTCGCACCGGGGAGCTGTTTTTT. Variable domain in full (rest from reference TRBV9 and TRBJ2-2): DSGVTQTPKHLITATGQRVTLRCSPRSGDLSVYWYQQSLDQGLQFLIQYYNGEERAKGNILERFSAQQFPDLHSELNLSSLELGDSALYFCASSVGQVRTGELFFGEGSRLTVL.